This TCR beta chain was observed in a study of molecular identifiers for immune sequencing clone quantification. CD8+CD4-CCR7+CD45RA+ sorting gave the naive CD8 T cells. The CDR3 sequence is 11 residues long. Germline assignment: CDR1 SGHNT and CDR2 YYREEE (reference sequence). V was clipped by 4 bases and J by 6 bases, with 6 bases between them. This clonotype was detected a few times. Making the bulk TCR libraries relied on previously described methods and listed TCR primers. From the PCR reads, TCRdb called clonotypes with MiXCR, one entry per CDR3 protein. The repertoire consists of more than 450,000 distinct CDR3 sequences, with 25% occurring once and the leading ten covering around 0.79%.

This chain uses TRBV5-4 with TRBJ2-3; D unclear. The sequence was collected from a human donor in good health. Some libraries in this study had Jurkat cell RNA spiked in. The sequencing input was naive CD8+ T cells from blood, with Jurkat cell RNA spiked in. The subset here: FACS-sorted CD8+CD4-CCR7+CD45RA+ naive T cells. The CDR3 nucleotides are TGTGCCAGCAGCCCAGACGATACGCAGTATTTT. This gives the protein CASSPDDTQYF.